These T cell receptor beta chains were read from a single sample in a study of T-cell reconstitution after alpha-beta-depleted transplantation in children. TCRdb re-called the PCR reads through MiXCR, storing one row per CDR3 protein. The data contain approximately 1,000,000 distinct CDR3 sequences, under 30% of them singletons. The sequencing used PBMCs, mostly from graft donor cells, collected 360 days after TCRalphabeta/CD19-depleted stem cell transplant. These receptors were obtained from a boy in the first two years of life who had a stem cell transplant for SCID, so the T cells may come from the graft donor. The CDR3 runs from the conserved cysteine through the conserved F or W. The D gene is left open where the match is weak. Only some rows state a clone size, as once, few, many or a class for expanded clones.

V gene	J gene	D gene	clone size	CDR3 DNA	CDR3 protein
TRBV4-2	TRBJ2-1	NA	NA	TGTGCCAGCAGCCAAGCCGGGGGGCTGGAGCAGTTCTTC	CASSQAGGLEQFF
TRBV6-2/TRBV6-3	TRBJ2-7	NA	NA	TGTGCCAGCAGCTACCGACAGTACAGGTATGACGAGCAGTACTTC	CASSYRQYRYDEQYF
TRBV6-6	TRBJ2-7	NA	few	TGTGCCAGCAGTAGGGGGGAGGCCTACGAGCAGTACTTC	CASSRGEAYEQYF
TRBV7-9	TRBJ2-1	NA	NA	TGTGCCAGTACCTGGTCAGGGCCCGATGAGCAGTTCTTC	CASTWSGPDEQFF
TRBV12-3/TRBV12-4	TRBJ2-5	TRBD2	NA	TGTGCCAGCAGTTTGGGTCTCCCGGGACTAGGGGGGGAGACCCAGTACTTC	CASSLGLPGLGGETQYF
TRBV15	TRBJ2-3	TRBD1	few	TGTGCCACCAGGTTACAGGGGGGTACCACAGATACGCAGTATTTT	CATRLQGGTTDTQYF
TRBV29-1	TRBJ1-1	TRBD1	few	TGCAGCGTTGGAACAGGACCACAGGGGGTTGACTCCCTCAACACTGAAGCTTTCTTT	CSVGTGPQGVDSLNTEAFF
TRBV7-9	TRBJ1-6	TRBD1	few	TGTGCCAGCAGCACCCCGACAGGGGGGAATTCACCCCTCCACTTT	CASSTPTGGNSPLHF
TRBV5-1	TRBJ2-7	NA	NA	TGCGCCAGCAGCTTGGGTGGGGTTTTGTCCTACGAGCAGTACTTC	CASSLGGVLSYEQYF
TRBV10-3	TRBJ2-3	NA	NA	TGTGCCATCAGTGACCTCGGCGCAGGCACAGATACGCAGTATTTT	CAISDLGAGTDTQYF
TRBV12-3/TRBV12-4	TRBJ2-5	TRBD2	few	TGTGCCAGCGGCCCCCCAGCGGGGATCCAAGAGACCCAGTACTTC	CASGPPAGIQETQYF
TRBV7-9	TRBJ1-5	NA	few	TGTGCCAGCAGCGCAGGGAAGGATCAGCCCCAGCATTTT	CASSAGKDQPQHF
TRBV15	TRBJ2-3	NA	NA	TGTGCCACCAGCAGTCACGCCCTGAGGACAGATACGCAGTATTTT	CATSSHALRTDTQYF
TRBV5-1	TRBJ2-1	TRBD2	NA	TGTGCCAGCAGCCTCCTAGCGGGGGGGCCTGGAGAGCAGTTCTTC	CASSLLAGGPGEQFF
TRBV27	TRBJ2-7	NA	few	TGTGCCAGCAGGGAACTAGTGTCTATGGCCGAGCAGTACTTC	CASRELVSMAEQYF
TRBV5-1	TRBJ2-5	NA	NA	TGCGCCAGCAGACTGCGAACGGAGGAGACCCAGTACTTC	CASRLRTEETQYF
TRBV20-1	TRBJ2-1	NA	NA	TGCAGTGCTAATGATGAGGGGACATACAATGAGCAGTTCTTC	CSANDEGTYNEQFF
TRBV12-3/TRBV12-4	TRBJ2-7	TRBD1	NA	TGTGCCAGCAGCCCCGGGACAGGGGCGAACTACGAGCAGTACTTC	CASSPGTGANYEQYF